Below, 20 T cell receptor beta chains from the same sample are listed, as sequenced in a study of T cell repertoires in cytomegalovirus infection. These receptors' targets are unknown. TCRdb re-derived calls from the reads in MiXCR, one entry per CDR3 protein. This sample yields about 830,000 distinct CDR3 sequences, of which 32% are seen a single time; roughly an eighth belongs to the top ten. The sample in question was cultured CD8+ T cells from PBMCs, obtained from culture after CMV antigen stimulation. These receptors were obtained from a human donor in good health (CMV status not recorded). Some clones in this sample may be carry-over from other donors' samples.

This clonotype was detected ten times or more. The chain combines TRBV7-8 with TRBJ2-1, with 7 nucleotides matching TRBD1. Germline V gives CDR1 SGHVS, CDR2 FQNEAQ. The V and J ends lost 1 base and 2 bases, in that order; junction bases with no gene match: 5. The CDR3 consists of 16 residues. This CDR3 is CASSLGEGGPYNEQFF. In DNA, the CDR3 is TGTGCCAGCAGCTTAGGGGAAGGGGGCCCCTACAATGAGCAGTTCTTC. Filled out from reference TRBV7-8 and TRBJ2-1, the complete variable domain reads GAGVSQSPRYKVAKRGQDVALRCDPISGHVSLFWYQQALGQGPEFLTYFQNEAQLDKSGLPSDRFFAERPEGSVSTLKIQRTQQEDSAVYLCASSLGEGGPYNEQFFGPGTRLTVL.

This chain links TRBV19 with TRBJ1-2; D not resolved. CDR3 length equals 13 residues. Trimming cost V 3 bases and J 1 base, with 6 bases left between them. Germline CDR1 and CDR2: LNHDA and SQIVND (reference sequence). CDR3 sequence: CASSMDGNYGYTF. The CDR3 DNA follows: TGTGCCAGTAGTATGGACGGTAACTATGGCTACACCTTC.

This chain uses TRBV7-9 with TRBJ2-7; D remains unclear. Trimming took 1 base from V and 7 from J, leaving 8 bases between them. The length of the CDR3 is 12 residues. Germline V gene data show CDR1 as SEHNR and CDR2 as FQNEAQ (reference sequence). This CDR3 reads CASSLDLAEQYV. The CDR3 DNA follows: TGTGCCAGCAGCTTAGATCTCGCTGAGCAGTACGTC.

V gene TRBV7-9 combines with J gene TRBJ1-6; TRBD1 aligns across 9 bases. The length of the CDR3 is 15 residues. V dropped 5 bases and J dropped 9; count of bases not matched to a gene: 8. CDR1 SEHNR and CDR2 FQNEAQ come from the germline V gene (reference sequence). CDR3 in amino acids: CASSPLTGGSSPLHF. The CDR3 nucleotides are TGTGCCAGCAGCCCGTTGACAGGGGGTAGTTCACCCCTCCACTTT.

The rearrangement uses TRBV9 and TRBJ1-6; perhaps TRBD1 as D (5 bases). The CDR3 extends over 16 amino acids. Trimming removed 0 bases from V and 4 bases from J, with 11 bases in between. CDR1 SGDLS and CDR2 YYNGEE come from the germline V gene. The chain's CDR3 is CASSVATGGYNSPLHF. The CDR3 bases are TGTGCCAGCAGCGTAGCTACCGGGGGTTATAATTCACCCCTCCACTTT. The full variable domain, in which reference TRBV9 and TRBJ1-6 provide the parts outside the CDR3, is DSGVTQTPKHLITATGQRVTLRCSPRSGDLSVYWYQQSLDQGLQFLIQYYNGEERAKGNILERFSAQQFPDLHSELNLSSLELGDSALYFCASSVATGGYNSPLHFGNGTRLTVT.

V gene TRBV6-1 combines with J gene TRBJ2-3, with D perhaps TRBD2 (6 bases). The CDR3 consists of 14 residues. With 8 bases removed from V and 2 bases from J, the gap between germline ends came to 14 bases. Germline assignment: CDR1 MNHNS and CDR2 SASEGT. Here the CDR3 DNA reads TGTGCCAGCTGGGCTAGCGCATTCACAGATACGCAGTATTTT. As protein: CASWASAFTDTQYF.

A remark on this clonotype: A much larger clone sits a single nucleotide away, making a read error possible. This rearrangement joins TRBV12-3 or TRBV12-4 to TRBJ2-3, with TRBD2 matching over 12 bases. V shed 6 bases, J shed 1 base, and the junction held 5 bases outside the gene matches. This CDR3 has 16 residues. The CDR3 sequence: CASSMTSGGRTDTQYF. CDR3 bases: TGTGCCAGCAGCATGACTAGCGGGGGCCGCACAGATACGCAGTATTTT.

The CDR3 nucleotides read TGTGCCAGCAGTGGGCTTTGGGAGACCCAGTACTTC. Encoded protein: CASSGLWETQYF. This rearrangement joins TRBV25-1 to TRBJ2-5; D gene unclear. CDR1 MGHDK and CDR2 SYGVNS come from the germline V gene. V was shortened by 4 bases and J by 5 bases, with 8 bases between the two germline ends. The CDR3 length is 12 residues.

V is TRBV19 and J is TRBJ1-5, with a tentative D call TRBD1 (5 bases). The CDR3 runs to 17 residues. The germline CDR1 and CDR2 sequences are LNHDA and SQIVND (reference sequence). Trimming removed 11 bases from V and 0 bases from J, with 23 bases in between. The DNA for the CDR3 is TGTGCCTCCACCCGGGACGACAGTCTATATAGCAATCAGCCCCAGCATTTT. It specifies CASTRDDSLYSNQPQHF.

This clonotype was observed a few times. The CDR3 sequence is CASSWTENEKLFF. The CDR3 region has the DNA TGTGCCAGCAGTTGGACGGAGAATGAAAAACTGTTTTTT. The J gene is TRBJ1-4, the V gene TRBV6-2 or TRBV6-3; D ambiguous. The CDR3 is made up of 13 amino acids. V was shortened by 4 bases and J by 5 bases, with 8 bases between the two germline ends. From germline, CDR1 is MNHEY and CDR2 SVGEGT.

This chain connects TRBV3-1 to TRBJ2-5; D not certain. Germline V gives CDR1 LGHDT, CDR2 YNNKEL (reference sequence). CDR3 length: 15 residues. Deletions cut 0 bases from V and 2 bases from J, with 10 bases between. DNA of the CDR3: TGTGCCAGCAGCCAAGAACTTGGTCCGCAAGAGACCCAGTACTTC. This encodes CASSQELGPQETQYF.

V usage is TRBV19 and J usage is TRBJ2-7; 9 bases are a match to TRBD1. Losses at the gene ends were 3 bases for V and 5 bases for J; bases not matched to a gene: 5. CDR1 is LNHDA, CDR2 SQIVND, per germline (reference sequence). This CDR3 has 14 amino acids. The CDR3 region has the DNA TGTGCCAGTAGTATGTCGGGACAGGGTGACGAGCAGTACTTC. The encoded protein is CASSMSGQGDEQYF. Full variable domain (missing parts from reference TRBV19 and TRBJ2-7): DGGITQSPKYLFRKEGQNVTLSCEQNLNHDAMYWYRQDPGQGLRLIYYSQIVNDFQKGDIAEGYSVSREKKESFPLTVTSAQKNPTAFYLCASSMSGQGDEQYFGPGTRLTVT.

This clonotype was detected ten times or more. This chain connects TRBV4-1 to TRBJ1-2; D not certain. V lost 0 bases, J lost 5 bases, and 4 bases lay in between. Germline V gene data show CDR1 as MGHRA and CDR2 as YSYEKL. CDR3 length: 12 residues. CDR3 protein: CASSQEGYGYTF. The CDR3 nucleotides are TGCGCCAGCAGCCAAGAGGGGTATGGCTACACCTTC.

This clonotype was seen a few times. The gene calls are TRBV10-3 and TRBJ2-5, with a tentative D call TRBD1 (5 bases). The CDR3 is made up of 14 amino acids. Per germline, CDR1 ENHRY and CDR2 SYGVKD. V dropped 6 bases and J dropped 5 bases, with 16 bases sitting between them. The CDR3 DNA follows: TGTGCCATCAGCTTGACAGTGAACTTGGAGACCCAGTACTTC. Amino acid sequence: CAISLTVNLETQYF.

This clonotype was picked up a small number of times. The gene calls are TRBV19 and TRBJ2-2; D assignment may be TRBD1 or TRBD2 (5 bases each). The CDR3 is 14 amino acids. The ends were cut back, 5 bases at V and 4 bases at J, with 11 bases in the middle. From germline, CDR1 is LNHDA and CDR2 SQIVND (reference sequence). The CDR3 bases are TGTGCCAGTAGTCGGGACCGGAGCACCGGGGAGCTGTTTTTT. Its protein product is CASSRDRSTGELFF. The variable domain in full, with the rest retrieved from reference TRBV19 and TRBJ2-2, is DGGITQSPKYLFRKEGQNVTLSCEQNLNHDAMYWYRQDPGQGLRLIYYSQIVNDFQKGDIAEGYSVSREKKESFPLTVTSAQKNPTAFYLCASSRDRSTGELFFGEGSRLTVL.

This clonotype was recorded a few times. CDR3 loop: CASKDSLMAGELFF. CDR3 DNA sequence: TGTGCCAGCAAGGACTCCTTAATGGCCGGGGAGCTGTTTTTT. This rearrangement joins TRBV27 to TRBJ2-2; tentative D call: TRBD2 (5 bases). CDR3 length: 14 amino acids. Trimming pared 7 bases from V and 6 bases from J, leaving 15 bases between. CDR1 is MNHEY and CDR2 is SMNVEV in the germline V gene (reference sequence).

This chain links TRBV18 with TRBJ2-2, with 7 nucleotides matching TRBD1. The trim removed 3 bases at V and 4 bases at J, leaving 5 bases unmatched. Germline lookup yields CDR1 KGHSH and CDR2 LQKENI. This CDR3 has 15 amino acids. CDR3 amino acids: CASSPGQSITGELFF. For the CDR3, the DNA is TGTGCCAGCTCACCGGGACAGTCGATCACCGGGGAGCTGTTTTTT.

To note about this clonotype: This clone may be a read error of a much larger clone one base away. This CDR3 is CTSSTGGTSTGELFF. In DNA form, the CDR3 reads TGTACCAGCAGTACAGGGGGCACGAGCACCGGGGAGCTGTTTTTT. The gene calls are TRBV12-3 or TRBV12-4 and TRBJ2-2; 9 bases map to TRBD1. This CDR3 is built from 15 residues.

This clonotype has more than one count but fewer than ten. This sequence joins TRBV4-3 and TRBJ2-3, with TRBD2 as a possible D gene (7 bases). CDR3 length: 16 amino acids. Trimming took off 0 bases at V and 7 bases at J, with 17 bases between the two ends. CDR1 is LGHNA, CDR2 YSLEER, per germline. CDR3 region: CASSQDRGGGRNTQYF. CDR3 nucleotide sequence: TGCGCCAGCAGCCAAGATAGGGGGGGCGGTAGGAATACGCAGTATTTT.

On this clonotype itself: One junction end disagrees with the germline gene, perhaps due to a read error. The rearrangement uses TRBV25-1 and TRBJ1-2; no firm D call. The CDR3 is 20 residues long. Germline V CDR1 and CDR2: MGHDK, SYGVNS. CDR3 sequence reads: CAGSEYYSPALPEEGYGYTF. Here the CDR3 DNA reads TGTGCCGGCAGTGAATATTACTCGCCGGCCCTCCCAGAGGAGGGATACGGCTACACCTTC.